This T cell receptor (beta chain) comes out of a study of T-cell reconstitution after alpha-beta-depleted transplantation in children. Per the germline V gene, CDR1 is MDHEN and CDR2 is SYDVKM. Trimming stripped 5 bases from V and 7 bases from J, with 12 bases between. This CDR3 spans 13 amino acids. This clonotype was detected ten times or more. Its target is unknown. Study-wide points: Elevated TCRbeta diversity at day 60 was traced, in some patients, to surviving recipient T cells and thymic progenitors. Expanded graft clones numbering several hundred reportedly gave rise to alpha-beta T cells about two months after transplant.

Unique molecular identifiers tagged the TCRbeta library. TCRdb re-called the PCR reads through MiXCR, storing one row per CDR3 protein. The sample contains around 180,000 distinct CDR3 sequences, over 8.5% of which appear only once. The sample consisted of PBMCs, taken before TCRalphabeta/CD19-depleted stem cell transplant. The sequence was collected from a boy aged 2 to 9 with acute myeloid leukemia, due to receive a stem cell transplant. The chain joins TRBV28 to TRBJ1-5; TRBD1 is a possible D gene (6 bases). CDR3 in amino acids: CASSGGLGQPQHF. The CDR3 coding sequence is TGTGCCAGCAGTGGGGGGCTAGGACAGCCCCAGCATTTT.